This TCR beta chain was documented in a study of human T cells and chemical hapten exposure. Study-level results: Expanded TCRs made up significantly more big CDR3 similarity clusters than controls did. Donors were affected by alopecia, so their immune reaction might vary from that of healthy individuals.

Details on this clonotype: Its antigen remains unidentified.

TCRdb ran MiXCR on the RACE reads and lists one entry per CDR3 protein. The table has over 35,000 distinct CDR3 sequences, more than 3% seen once. Sample time point: patch test 1, 2 weeks after DPC sensitization. Treatment specified: therapeutic diphenylcyclopropenone sensitization with weekly scalp DPC. Researchers extracted total RNA from unfractionated whole blood. At every patch-test visit, blood was drawn before the patch test was applied. The CDR3 spans 13 residues. Trimming removed 6 bases from V and 3 bases from J; junction bases left unmatched: 1. The germline CDR1 and CDR2 sequences are LNHDA and SQIVND (reference sequence).

This chain uses TRBV19 with TRBJ2-2; TRBD2 agrees at 7 bases. The sample consisted of whole blood, taken in connection with sensitization to the hapten diphenylcyclopropenone (DPC). The sequence was collected from a man aged 50-59 years with alopecia areata. Some clones in this sample may be carry-over from other donors' samples. CDR3: CASRGLDTGELFF. CDR3 nucleotides: TGTGCCAGTAGAGGACTAGACACCGGGGAGCTGTTTTTT. Supplemented by reference TRBV19 and TRBJ2-2, the full variable domain reads DGGITQSPKYLFRKEGQNVTLSCEQNLNHDAMYWYRQDPGQGLRLIYYSQIVNDFQKGDIAEGYSVSREKKESFPLTVTSAQKNPTAFYLCASRGLDTGELFFGEGSRLTVL.